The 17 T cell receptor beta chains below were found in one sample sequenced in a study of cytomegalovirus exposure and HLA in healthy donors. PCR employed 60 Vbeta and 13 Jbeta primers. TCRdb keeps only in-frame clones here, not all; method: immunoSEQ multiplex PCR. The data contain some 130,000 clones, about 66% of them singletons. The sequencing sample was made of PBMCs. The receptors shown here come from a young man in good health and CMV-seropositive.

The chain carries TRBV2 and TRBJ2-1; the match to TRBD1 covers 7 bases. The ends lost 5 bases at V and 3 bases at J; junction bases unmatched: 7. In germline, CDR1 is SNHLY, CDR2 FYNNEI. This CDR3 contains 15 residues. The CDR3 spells CASSRQGQSYNEQFF. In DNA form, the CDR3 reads TGTGCCAGCAGTAGACAGGGCCAAAGCTACAATGAGCAGTTCTTC.

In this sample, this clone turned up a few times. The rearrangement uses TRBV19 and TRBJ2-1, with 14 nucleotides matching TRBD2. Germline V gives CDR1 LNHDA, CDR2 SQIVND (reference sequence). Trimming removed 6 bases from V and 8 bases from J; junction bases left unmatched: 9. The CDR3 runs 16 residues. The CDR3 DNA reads TGTGCCAGTAGCAGAACCGGGACTAGCGGGAGCGATGAGCAGTTCTTC. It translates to CASSRTGTSGSDEQFF.

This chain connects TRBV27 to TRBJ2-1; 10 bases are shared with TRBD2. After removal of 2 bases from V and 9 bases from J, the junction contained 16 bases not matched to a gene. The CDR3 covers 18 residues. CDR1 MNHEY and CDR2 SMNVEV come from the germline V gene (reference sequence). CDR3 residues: CASSLRSRQREGRSEQFF. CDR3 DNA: TGTGCCAGCAGTTTACGTTCCCGCCAGCGGGAGGGCCGAAGTGAGCAGTTCTTC.

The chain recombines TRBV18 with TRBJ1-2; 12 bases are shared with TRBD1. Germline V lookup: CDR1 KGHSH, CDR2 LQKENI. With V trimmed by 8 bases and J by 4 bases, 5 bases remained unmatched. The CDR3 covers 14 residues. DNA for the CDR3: TGTGCCAGCACTACGGGACAGGGGGCCTATGGCTACACCTTC. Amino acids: CASTTGQGAYGYTF.

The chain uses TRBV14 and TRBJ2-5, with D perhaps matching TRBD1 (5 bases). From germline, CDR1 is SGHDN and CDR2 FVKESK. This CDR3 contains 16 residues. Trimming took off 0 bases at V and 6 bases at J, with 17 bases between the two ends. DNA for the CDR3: TGTGCCAGCAGCCAAGATAGCAGGGTATTGGAAAAGACCCAGTACTTC. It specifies CASSQDSRVLEKTQYF.

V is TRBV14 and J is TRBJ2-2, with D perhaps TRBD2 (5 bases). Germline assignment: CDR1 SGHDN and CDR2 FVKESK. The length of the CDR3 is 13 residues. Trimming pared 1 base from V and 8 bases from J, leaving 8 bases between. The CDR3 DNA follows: TGTGCCAGCAGCCAAGGTTCGGGAGGGGAGCTGTTTTTT. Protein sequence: CASSQGSGGELFF.

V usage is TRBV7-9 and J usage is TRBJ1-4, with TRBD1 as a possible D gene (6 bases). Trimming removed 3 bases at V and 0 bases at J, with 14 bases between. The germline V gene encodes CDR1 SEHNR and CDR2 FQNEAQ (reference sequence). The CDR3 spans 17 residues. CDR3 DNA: TGTGCCAGCAGCTTGCCGGGACACACAGCAACTAATGAAAAACTGTTTTTT. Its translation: CASSLPGHTATNEKLFF.

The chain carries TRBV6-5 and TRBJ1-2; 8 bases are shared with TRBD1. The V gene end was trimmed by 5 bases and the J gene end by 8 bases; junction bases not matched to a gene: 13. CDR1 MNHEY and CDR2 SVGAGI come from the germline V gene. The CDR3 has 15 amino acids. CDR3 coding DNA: TGTGCCAGCAGTGCTTATCCAGGGGGCGTAGGGGGCTACACCTTC. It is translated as CASSAYPGGVGGYTF.

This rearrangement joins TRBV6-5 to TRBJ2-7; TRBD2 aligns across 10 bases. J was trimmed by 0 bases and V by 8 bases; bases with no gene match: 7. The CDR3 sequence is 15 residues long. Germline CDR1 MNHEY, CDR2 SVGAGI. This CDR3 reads CASSVLAGGSYEQYF. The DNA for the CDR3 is TGTGCCAGCTCCGTGTTAGCGGGAGGCTCCTACGAGCAGTACTTC.

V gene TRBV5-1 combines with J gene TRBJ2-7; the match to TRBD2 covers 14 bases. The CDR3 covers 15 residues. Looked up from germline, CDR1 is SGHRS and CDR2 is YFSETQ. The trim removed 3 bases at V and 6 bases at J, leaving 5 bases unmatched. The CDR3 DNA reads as TGCGCCAGCAGCTGGGGACTAGCGGGAGAGGGCGAGCAGTACTTC. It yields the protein CASSWGLAGEGEQYF.

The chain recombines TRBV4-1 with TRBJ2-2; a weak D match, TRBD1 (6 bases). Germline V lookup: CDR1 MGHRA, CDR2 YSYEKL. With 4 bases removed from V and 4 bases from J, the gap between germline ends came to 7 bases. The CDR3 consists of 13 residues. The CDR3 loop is CASSPTGTGELFF. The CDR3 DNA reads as TGCGCCAGCAGCCCGACAGGCACCGGGGAGCTGTTTTTT.

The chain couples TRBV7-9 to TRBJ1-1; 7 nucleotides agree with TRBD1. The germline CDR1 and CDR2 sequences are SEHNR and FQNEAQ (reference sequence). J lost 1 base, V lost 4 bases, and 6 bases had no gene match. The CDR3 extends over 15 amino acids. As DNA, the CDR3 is TGTGCCAGCAGCTCGAGGGGGCTTTGGAACACTGAAGCTTTCTTT. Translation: CASSSRGLWNTEAFF.

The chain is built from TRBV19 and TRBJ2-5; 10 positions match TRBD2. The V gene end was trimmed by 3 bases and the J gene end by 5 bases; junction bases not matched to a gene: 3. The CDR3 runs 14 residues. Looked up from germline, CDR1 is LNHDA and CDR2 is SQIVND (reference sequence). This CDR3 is CASSIASGSETQYF. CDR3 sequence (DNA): TGTGCCAGTAGTATTGCTAGCGGGAGTGAGACCCAGTACTTC.

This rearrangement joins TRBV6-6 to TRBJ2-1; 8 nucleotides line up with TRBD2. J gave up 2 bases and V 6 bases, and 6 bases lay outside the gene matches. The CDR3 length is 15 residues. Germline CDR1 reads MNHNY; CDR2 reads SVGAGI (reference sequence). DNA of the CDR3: TGTGCCAGCAGCGACAGCGGGGGCCCCTACAATGAGCAGTTCTTC. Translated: CASSDSGGPYNEQFF.

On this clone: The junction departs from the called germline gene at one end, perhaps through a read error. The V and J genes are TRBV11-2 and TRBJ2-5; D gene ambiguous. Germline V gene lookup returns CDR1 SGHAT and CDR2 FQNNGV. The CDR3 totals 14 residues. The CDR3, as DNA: TGTGCCGGCAGCTTAGCCGGTAGTGGAGAGACCCAGTACTTC. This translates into CAGSLAGSGETQYF.

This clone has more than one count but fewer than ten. The CDR3 sequence: CASSLVGSYGYTF. The CDR3 region has the DNA TGTGCCAGCAGTTTAGTAGGGAGCTATGGCTACACCTTC. The chain carries TRBV27 and TRBJ1-2; D is undetermined. Germline V CDR1 and CDR2: MNHEY, SMNVEV (reference sequence). This CDR3 is built from 13 residues. Trimming stripped 2 bases from V and 4 bases from J, with 8 bases between.

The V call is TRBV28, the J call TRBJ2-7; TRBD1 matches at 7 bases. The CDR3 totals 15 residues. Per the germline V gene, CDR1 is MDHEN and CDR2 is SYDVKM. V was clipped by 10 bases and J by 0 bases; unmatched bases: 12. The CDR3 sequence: CAIQMGQLNSYEQYF. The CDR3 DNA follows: TGTGCCATACAGATGGGACAGCTGAACTCCTACGAGCAGTACTTC.